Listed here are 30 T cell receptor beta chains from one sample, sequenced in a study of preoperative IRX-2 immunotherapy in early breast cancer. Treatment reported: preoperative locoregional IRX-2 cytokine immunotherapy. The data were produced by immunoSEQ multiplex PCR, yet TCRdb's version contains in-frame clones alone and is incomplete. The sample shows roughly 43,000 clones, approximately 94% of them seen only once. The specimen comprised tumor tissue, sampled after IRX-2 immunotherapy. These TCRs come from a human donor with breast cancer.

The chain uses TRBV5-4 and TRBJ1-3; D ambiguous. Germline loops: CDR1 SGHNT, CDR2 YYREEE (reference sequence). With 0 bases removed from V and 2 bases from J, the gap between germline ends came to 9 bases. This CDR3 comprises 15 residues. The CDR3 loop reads CASSLGREAGNTIYF. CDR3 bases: TGTGCCAGCAGCTTGGGGCGGGAGGCTGGAAACACCATATATTTT. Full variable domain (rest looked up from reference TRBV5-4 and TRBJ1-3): ETGVTQSPTHLIKTRGQQVTLRCSSQSGHNTVSWYQQALGQGPQFIFQYYREEENGRGNFPPRFSGLQFPNYSSELNVNALELDDSALYLCASSLGREAGNTIYFGEGSWLTVV.

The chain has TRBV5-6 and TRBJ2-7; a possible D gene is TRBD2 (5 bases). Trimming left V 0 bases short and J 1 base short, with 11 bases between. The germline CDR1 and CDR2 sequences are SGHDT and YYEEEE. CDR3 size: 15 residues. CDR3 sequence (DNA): TGTGCCAGCAGCTTGGCGGCTAGCCCTTCCTACGAGCAGTACTTC. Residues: CASSLAASPSYEQYF.

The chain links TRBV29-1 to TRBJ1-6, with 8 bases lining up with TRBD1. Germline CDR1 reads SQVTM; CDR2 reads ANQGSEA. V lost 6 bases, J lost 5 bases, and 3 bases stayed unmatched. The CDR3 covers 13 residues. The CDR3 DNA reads TGCAGCGTCTCGACAGGGGATAATTCACCCCTCCACTTT. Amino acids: CSVSTGDNSPLHF.

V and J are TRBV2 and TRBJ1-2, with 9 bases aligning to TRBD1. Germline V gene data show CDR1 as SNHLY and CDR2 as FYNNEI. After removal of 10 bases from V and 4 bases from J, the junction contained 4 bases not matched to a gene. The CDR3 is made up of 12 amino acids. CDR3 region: CAITGGVYGYTF. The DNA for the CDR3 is TGTGCCATAACAGGGGGCGTCTATGGCTACACCTTC.

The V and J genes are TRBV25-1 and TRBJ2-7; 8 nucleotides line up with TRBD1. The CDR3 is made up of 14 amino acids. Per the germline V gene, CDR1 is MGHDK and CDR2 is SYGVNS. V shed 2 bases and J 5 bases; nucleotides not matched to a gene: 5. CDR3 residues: CASSEQGARHEQYF. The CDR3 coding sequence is TGTGCCAGCAGTGAACAGGGGGCGCGCCACGAGCAGTACTTC.

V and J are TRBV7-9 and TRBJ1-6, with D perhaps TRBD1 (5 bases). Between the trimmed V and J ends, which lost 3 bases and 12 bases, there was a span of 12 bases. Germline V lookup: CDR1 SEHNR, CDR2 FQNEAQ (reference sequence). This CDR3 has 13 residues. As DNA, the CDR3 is TGTGCCAGCAGCTTGGAGGGGTACGGACCCCTCCACTTT. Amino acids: CASSLEGYGPLHF.

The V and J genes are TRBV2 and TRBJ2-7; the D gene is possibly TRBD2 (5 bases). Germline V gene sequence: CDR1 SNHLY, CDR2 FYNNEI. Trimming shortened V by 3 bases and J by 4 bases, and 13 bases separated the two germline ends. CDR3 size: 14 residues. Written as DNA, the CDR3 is TGTGCCAGCAGTGACCGCGGGTCTCCTTACGAGCAGTACTTC. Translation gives CASSDRGSPYEQYF.

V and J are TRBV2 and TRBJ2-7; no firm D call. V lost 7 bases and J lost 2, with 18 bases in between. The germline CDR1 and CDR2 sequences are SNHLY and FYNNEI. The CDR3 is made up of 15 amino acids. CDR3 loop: CASTEGLSGTYEQYF. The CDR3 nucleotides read TGTGCCAGCACCGAAGGGTTGTCAGGTACCTACGAGCAGTACTTC.

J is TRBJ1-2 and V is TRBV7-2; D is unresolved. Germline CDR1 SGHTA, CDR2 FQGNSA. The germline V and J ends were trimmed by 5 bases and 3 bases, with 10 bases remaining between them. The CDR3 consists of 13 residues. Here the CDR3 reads CASSRPTDYGYTF. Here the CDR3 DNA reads TGTGCCAGCAGCCGACCCACAGACTATGGCTACACCTTC.

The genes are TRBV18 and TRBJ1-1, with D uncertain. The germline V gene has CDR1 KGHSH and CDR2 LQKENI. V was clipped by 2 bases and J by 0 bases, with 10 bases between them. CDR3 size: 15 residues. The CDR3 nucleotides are TGTGCCAGCTCACCAGCAGAAAAATTGAACACTGAAGCTTTCTTT. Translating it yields CASSPAEKLNTEAFF.

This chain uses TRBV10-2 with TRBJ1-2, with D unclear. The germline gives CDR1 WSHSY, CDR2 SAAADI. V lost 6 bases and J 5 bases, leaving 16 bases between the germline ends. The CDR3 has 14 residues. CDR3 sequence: CASSLGRKDYGYTF. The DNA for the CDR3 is TGCGCCAGCAGCCTCGGACGGAAAGATTATGGCTACACCTTC.

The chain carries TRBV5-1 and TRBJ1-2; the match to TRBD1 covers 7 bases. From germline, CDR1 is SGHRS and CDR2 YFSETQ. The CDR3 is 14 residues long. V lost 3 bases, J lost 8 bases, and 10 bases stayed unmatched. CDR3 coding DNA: TGCGCCAGCAGCTCAGACAGGGAGTGGAGGGGCTACACCTTC. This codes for CASSSDREWRGYTF.

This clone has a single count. The CDR3 region is CASSADIVTEKLFF. In DNA, the CDR3 is TGTGCCAGCAGTGCCGACATCGTAACTGAAAAACTGTTTTTT. The gene calls are TRBV2 and TRBJ1-4; D is unclear. With 4 bases removed from V and 7 bases from J, the gap between germline ends came to 13 bases. From germline, CDR1 is SNHLY and CDR2 FYNNEI. The CDR3 runs to 14 residues.

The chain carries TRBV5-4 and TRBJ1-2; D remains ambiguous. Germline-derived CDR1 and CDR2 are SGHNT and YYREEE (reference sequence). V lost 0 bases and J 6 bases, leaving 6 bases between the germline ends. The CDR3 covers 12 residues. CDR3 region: CASSLVTHGYTF. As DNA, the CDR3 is TGTGCCAGCAGCTTGGTGACGCATGGCTACACCTTC.

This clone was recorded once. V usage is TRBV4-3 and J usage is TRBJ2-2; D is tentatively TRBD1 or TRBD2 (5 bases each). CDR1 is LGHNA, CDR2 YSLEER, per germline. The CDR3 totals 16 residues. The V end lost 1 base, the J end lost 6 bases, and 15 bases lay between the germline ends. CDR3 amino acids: CASSQVRGVGAGELFF. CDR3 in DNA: TGCGCCAGCAGCCAAGTACGAGGGGTGGGGGCCGGGGAGCTGTTTTTT.

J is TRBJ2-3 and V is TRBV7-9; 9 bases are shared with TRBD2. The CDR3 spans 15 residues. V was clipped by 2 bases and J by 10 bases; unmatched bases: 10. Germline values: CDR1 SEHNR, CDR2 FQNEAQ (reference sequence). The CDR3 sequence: CASSLSREGRRAQYF. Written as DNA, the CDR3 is TGTGCCAGCAGCTTATCGCGGGAGGGGAGGCGTGCGCAGTATTTT.

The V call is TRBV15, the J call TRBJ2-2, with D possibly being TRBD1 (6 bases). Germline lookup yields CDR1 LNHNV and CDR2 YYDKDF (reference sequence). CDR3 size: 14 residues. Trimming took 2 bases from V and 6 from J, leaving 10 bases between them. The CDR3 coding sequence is TGTGCCACCAGCAGACAGACAGGTCCCGGGGAGCTGTTTTTT. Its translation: CATSRQTGPGELFF.

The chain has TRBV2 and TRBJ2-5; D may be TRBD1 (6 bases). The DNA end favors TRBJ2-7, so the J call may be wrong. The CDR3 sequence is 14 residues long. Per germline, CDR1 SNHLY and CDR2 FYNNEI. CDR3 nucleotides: TGTGCCAGCAATAGGGGGATAGGGACCTACGAGCAGTACTTC. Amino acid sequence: CASNRGIGTYEQYF.

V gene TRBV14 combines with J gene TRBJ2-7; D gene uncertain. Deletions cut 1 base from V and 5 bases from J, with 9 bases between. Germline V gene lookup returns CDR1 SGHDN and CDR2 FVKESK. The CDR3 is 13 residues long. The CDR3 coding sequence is TGTGCCAGCAGCCAAGTTTCAGGCAACGAGCAGTACTTC. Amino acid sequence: CASSQVSGNEQYF.

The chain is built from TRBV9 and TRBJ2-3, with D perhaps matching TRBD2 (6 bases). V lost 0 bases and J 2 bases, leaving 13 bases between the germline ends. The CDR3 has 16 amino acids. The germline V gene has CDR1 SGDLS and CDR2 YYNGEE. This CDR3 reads CASSVGRGGITDTQYF. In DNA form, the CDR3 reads TGTGCCAGCAGCGTAGGGAGGGGCGGGATCACAGATACGCAGTATTTT.

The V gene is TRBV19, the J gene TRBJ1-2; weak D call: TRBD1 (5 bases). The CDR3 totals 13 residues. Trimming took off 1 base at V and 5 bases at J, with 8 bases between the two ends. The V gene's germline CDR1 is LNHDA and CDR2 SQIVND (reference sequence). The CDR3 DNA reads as TGTGCCAGTAGTATAGGTAGACAGTATGGCTACACCTTC. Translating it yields CASSIGRQYGYTF.

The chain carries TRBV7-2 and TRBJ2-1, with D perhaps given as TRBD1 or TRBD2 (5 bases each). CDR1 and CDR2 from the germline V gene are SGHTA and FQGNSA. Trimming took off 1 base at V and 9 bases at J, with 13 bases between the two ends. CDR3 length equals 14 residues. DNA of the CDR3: TGTGCCAGCAGCTTAGGACGGCGAGGGGCTGAGCAGTTCTTC. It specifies CASSLGRRGAEQFF.

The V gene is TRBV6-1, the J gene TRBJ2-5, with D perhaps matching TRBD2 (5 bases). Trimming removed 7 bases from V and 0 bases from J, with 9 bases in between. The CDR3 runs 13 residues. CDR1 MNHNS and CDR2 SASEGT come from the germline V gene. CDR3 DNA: TGTGCCAGCAAGGACTTGTACCAAGAGACCCAGTACTTC. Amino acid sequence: CASKDLYQETQYF.

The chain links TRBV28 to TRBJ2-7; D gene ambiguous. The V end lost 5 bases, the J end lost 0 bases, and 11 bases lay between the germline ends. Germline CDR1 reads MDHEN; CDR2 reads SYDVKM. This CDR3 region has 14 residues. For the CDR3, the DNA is TGTGCCAGCAGTATGCCCGGGTCCTCCTACGAGCAGTACTTC. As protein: CASSMPGSSYEQYF.

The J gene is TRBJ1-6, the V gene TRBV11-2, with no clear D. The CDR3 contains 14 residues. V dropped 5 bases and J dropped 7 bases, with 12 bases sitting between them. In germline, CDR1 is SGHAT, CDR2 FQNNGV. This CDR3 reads CASSGSSANSPLHF. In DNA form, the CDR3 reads TGTGCCAGCAGCGGGAGTTCGGCAAATTCACCCCTCCACTTT. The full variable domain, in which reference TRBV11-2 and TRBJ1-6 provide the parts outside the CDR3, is EAGVAQSPRYKIIEKRQSVAFWCNPISGHATLYWYQQILGQGPKLLIQFQNNGVVDDSQLPKDRFSAERLKGVDSTLKIQPAKLEDSAVYLCASSGSSANSPLHFGNGTRLTVT.

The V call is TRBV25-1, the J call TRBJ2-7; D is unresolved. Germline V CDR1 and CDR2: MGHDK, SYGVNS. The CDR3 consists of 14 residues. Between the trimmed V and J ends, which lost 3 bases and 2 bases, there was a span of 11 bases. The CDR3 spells CASSDNYSPYEQYF. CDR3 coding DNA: TGTGCCAGCAGTGATAACTATAGCCCCTACGAGCAGTACTTC.

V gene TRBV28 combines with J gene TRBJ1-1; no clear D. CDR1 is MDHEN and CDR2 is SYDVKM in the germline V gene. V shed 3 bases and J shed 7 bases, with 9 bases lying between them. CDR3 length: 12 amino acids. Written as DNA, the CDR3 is TGTGCCAGCAGTTTGAGAGCGTATGAAGCTTTCTTT. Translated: CASSLRAYEAFF.

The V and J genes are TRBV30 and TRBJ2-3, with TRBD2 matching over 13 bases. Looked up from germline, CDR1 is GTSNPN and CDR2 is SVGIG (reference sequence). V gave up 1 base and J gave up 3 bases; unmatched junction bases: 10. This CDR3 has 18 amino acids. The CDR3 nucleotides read TGTGCCTGGAGTGGAGGGACTAGCGGGGATCTCGAGACAGATACGCAGTATTTT. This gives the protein CAWSGGTSGDLETDTQYF.

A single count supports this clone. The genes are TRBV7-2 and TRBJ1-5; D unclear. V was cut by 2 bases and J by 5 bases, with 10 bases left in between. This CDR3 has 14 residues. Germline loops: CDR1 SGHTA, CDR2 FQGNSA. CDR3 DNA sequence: TGTGCCAGCAGCTTAATGGCGTTCGATCAGCCCCAGCATTTT. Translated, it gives CASSLMAFDQPQHF.

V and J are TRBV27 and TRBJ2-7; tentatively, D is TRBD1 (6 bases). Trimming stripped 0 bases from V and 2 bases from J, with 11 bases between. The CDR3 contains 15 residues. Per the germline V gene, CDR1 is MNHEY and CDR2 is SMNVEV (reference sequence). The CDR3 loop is CASSLSGWGPYEQYF. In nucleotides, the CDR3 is TGTGCCAGCAGTTTATCGGGCTGGGGGCCCTACGAGCAGTACTTC.